The entry below gives a single TCR beta chain sequence along with its context. The data originate from a study of T cell responses to AZD1222 COVID-19 vaccine. The method was immunoSEQ multiplex PCR; TCRdb's version includes in-frame clones alone and lacks a portion of them. This repertoire shows some 120,000 clones, around 85% found once; its top ten account for approximately 5.9%. Sequencing used peripheral blood, obtained on day 0 of AZD1222 vaccination. The receptor was derived from an adult in good health.

The CDR3 nucleotides read TGCAGCGTTGCGGCAGGGGTAGACCAGCCCCAGCATTTT. It specifies CSVAAGVDQPQHF. V is TRBV29-1 and J is TRBJ1-5, with D perhaps matching TRBD1 (6 bases). In germline, CDR1 is SQVTM, CDR2 ANQGSEA. Trimming stripped 4 bases from V and 7 bases from J, with 14 bases between. The CDR3 length is 13 residues.